One and the same sample provided the 23 T cell receptor beta chains below, sequenced in a study of T-cell reconstitution after alpha-beta-depleted transplantation in children. Unique molecular identifiers were incorporated during preparation of the TCRbeta library. TCRdb recomputed calls from the PCR reads with MiXCR, one row per CDR3 protein. The table records around 500,000 distinct CDR3 sequences, under 15% of them present only once. Here the sequenced sample was PBMCs from the stem cell graft donor, taken from the stem cell graft. These TCRs come from a human donor who donated a stem cell graft to a child with combined immunodeficiency.

This clonotype appeared once. This chain uses TRBV18 with TRBJ2-4; D could derive from TRBD1 or TRBD2 (5 bases each). Germline CDR1 KGHSH, CDR2 LQKENI. V was clipped by 3 bases and J by 3 bases, with 15 bases between them. This CDR3 region has 16 residues. The CDR3 protein is CASSPIRARDKNIQYF. CDR3 nucleotide sequence: TGTGCCAGCTCACCTATCAGGGCCCGGGACAAAAACATTCAGTACTTC.

This clonotype was observed a few times. This chain connects TRBV12-3 or TRBV12-4 to TRBJ1-2; D is unresolved. Trimming took 5 bases from V and 4 from J, leaving 14 bases between them. CDR3 size: 14 residues. CDR3 coding DNA: TGTGCCAGCAGTCCGACGACGGGGAGCTATGGCTACACCTTC. Its translation: CASSPTTGSYGYTF.

This clonotype has just a few counts. The chain is built from TRBV5-5 and TRBJ2-2; 7 positions agree with TRBD1. CDR1 SGHKS and CDR2 YYEKEE come from the germline V gene (reference sequence). This CDR3 is 15 amino acids long. Losses at the gene ends were 1 base for V and 3 bases for J; bases not matched to a gene: 3. DNA for the CDR3: TGTGCCAGCAGCTTGAGGGGGCAGGACACCGGGGAGCTGTTTTTT. Amino acid sequence: CASSLRGQDTGELFF.

The chain uses TRBV2 and TRBJ1-2; 10 nucleotides align to TRBD1. The length of the CDR3 is 13 residues. V shed 8 bases, J shed 7 bases, and the junction held 7 bases outside the gene matches. Germline values: CDR1 SNHLY, CDR2 FYNNEI. The CDR3 coding sequence is TGTGCCAGCCTACGACAGGGGGCATTTGGCTACACCTTC. This sequence encodes CASLRQGAFGYTF.

This chain joins TRBV6-2 or TRBV6-3 and TRBJ1-1; D is possibly TRBD1 (5 bases). The CDR3 spans 15 residues. From germline, CDR1 is MNHEY and CDR2 SVGEGT. V was clipped by 2 bases and J by 4 bases, with 14 bases between them. The CDR3 sequence is CASSYAGAMSTEAFF. DNA for the CDR3: TGTGCCAGCAGTTACGCCGGGGCTATGAGCACTGAAGCTTTCTTT.

This clonotype was counted ten times or more. In DNA, the CDR3 is TGTGCCAGCAGCCCGGCGGGATACTCCTACAATGAGCAGTTCTTC. This codes for CASSPAGYSYNEQFF. The chain carries TRBV7-9 and TRBJ2-1, with a tentative D call TRBD2 (6 bases). The CDR3 is made up of 15 amino acids. Trimming left V 5 bases short and J 0 bases short, with 11 bases between. Per the germline V gene, CDR1 is SEHNR and CDR2 is FQNEAQ (reference sequence).

This sequence joins TRBV6-2 or TRBV6-3 and TRBJ2-7, with 16 bases matching TRBD2. Germline V CDR1 and CDR2: MNHEY, SVGEGT. J was trimmed by 5 bases and V by 3 bases; bases with no gene match: 22. The CDR3 consists of 22 residues. The CDR3 spells CASSYPVLGVGTSGRAEDEQYF. The CDR3, as DNA: TGTGCCAGCAGTTATCCAGTACTCGGGGTAGGGACTAGCGGGAGGGCCGAGGACGAGCAGTACTTC.

On this clonotype: With a much larger clone just one base away, this may be a read error. The CDR3 coding sequence is TGTGCCAGCAGCCGGCAGGGGCGACTAAACTATGAGCAGTTCTTC. Translation gives CASSRQGRLNYEQFF. This chain connects TRBV14 to TRBJ2-1; D is perhaps TRBD1 (6 bases). Germline V CDR1 and CDR2: SGHDN, FVKESK. This CDR3 has 15 amino acids. V lost 4 bases to trimming and J lost 8 bases, with 18 bases between them. The full variable domain, with the rest looked up from reference TRBV14 and TRBJ2-1, is EAGVTQFPSHSVIEKGQTVTLRCDPISGHDNLYWYRRVMGKEIKFLLHFVKESKQDESGMPNNRFLAERTGGTYSTLKVQPAELEDSGVYFCASSRQGRLNYEQFFGPGTRLTVL.

This clonotype occurred many times. The chain joins TRBV4-3 to TRBJ2-1; 9 positions match TRBD2. Unmatched junction bases numbered 8, after V lost 0 bases and J lost 8 bases. Looked up from germline, CDR1 is LGHNA and CDR2 is YSLEER. The CDR3 consists of 16 residues. Written as DNA, the CDR3 is TGCGCCAGCAGCCAAGAGGGTAGCGGGGGTAGTTATGAGCAGTTCTTC. Encoded protein: CASSQEGSGGSYEQFF.

This clonotype was recorded a few times. The J gene is TRBJ2-1, the V gene TRBV4-2, with D perhaps matching TRBD2 (6 bases). This CDR3 has 13 residues. Trimming shortened V by 3 bases and J by 12 bases, and 15 bases separated the two germline ends. Germline CDR1 is LGHNA and CDR2 is YNFKEQ. The CDR3 region is CASSQAPREGQFF. The DNA for the CDR3 is TGTGCCAGCAGCCAGGCCCCGCGGGAAGGGCAGTTCTTC.

At least ten counts were recorded for this clonotype. The DNA for the CDR3 is TGTGCCAGCAGTTTCTCCTCGGGACAGGACCAAGAGACCCAGTACTTC. Translation gives CASSFSSGQDQETQYF. V and J are TRBV12-3 or TRBV12-4 and TRBJ2-5; 8 bases match TRBD1. V lost 3 bases and J lost 0; bases outside the gene matches: 6. The CDR3 is made up of 16 amino acids.

This clonotype has ten or more counts. The CDR3: CAISLGTRGYNEQFF. The CDR3 nucleotides are TGTGCCATCAGTCTCGGGACTAGGGGATACAATGAGCAGTTCTTC. V and J are TRBV10-3 and TRBJ2-1, with 8 bases that match TRBD2. CDR3 size: 15 residues. Germline CDR1 is ENHRY and CDR2 is SYGVKD. The J segment lost 4 bases and the V segment lost 5 bases, leaving 7 bases of the junction unmatched.

This clonotype was seen only a few times. The rearrangement joins TRBV9 to TRBJ2-1, with TRBD2 identical over 16 bases. CDR1 SGDLS and CDR2 YYNGEE come from the germline V gene. V lost 4 bases and J lost 7; bases outside the gene matches: 5. The CDR3 loop spans 16 amino acids. In nucleotides, the CDR3 is TGTGCCAGCAGCATTGGGACTAGCGGGAGGGGAAATGAGCAGTTCTTC. The encoded protein is CASSIGTSGRGNEQFF.

The V gene is TRBV20-1, the J gene TRBJ2-2, with D possibly being TRBD2 (5 bases). The V gene lost 2 bases and the J gene lost 0 bases, with 19 bases spanning the gap. CDR3 size: 18 residues. CDR1 DFQATT and CDR2 SNEGSKA come from the germline V gene (reference sequence). The CDR3 coding sequence is TGCAGTGCTAGAAAACTAGTACCTCCGTTCGCGAACACCGGGGAGCTGTTTTTT. Translated: CSARKLVPPFANTGELFF.

This clonotype appeared a few times. V usage is TRBV5-1 and J usage is TRBJ1-4; D not resolved. CDR3 length: 12 residues. V gave up 4 bases and J gave up 11 bases, with 12 bases separating them. The germline V gene encodes CDR1 SGHRS and CDR2 YFSETQ. The CDR3 sequence is CASSPEEGKLFF. In nucleotides, the CDR3 is TGCGCCAGCAGCCCGGAAGAGGGCAAACTGTTTTTT.

This rearrangement joins TRBV10-3 to TRBJ2-5; D may be TRBD1 or TRBD2 (5 bases each). CDR1 and CDR2 (germline): ENHRY, SYGVKD. Trimming removed 10 bases at V and 1 base at J, with 16 bases between. The CDR3 is made up of 14 amino acids. The CDR3 DNA sequence: TGTGCCACCGTTCCGGGACCTATCCAAGAGACCCAGTACTTC. This translates into CATVPGPIQETQYF.

In this sample, this clonotype turned up many times. The V call is TRBV6-2 or TRBV6-3, the J call TRBJ2-3; the D is unclear. CDR1 MNHEY and CDR2 SVGEGT come from the germline V gene. The CDR3 has 13 amino acids. Trimming cost V 7 bases and J 1 base, with 9 bases left between them. The CDR3 nucleotides are TGTGCCAGCACCTGGAGCCGCACAGATACGCAGTATTTT. Amino acids: CASTWSRTDTQYF.

This clonotype was recorded a few times. J is TRBJ2-7 and V is TRBV12-3 or TRBV12-4; 9 nucleotides match TRBD2. The CDR3 extends over 16 amino acids. Trimming removed 2 bases from V and 3 bases from J; junction bases left unmatched: 8. CDR3 region: CASSLFGGGAIYEQYF. As DNA, the CDR3 is TGTGCCAGCAGTTTATTTGGCGGGGGGGCGATCTACGAGCAGTACTTC.

The chain joins TRBV12-3 or TRBV12-4 to TRBJ2-5; D possibly corresponds to TRBD1 (6 bases). V lost 6 bases and J lost 5, with 22 bases in between. The CDR3 spans 16 residues. The CDR3 bases are TGTGCCAGCAGCCCGAGCGACACATCAGGGGTTGAGACCCAGTACTTC. Translated, it gives CASSPSDTSGVETQYF.

This clonotype occurred many times. The chain uses TRBV7-9 and TRBJ2-7; no definite D call. The V gene lost 5 bases and the J gene lost 2 bases, with 13 bases spanning the gap. There are 14 residues in the CDR3. The germline V gene has CDR1 SEHNR and CDR2 FQNEAQ (reference sequence). The CDR3 region has the DNA TGTGCCAGCAGCCAAGTGGGCAGAACCTACGAGCAGTACTTC. Protein sequence: CASSQVGRTYEQYF.

The table lists this clonotype with many counts. The chain is built from TRBV7-2 and TRBJ2-5; 10 bases fit TRBD1. V lost 1 base to trimming and J lost 4 bases; unmatched junction nucleotides: 3. The CDR3 has 15 amino acids. Germline V gene sequence: CDR1 SGHTA, CDR2 FQGNSA. The CDR3 sequence: CASSLGGQGGETQYF. CDR3 in DNA: TGTGCCAGCAGCTTAGGCGGACAGGGGGGAGAGACCCAGTACTTC. The entire variable domain, with the rest obtained from reference TRBV7-2 and TRBJ2-5, is as follows: GAGVSQSPSNKVTEKGKDVELRCDPISGHTALYWYRQSLGQGLEFLIYFQGNSAPDKSGLPSDRFSAERTGGSVSTLTIQRTQQEDSAVYLCASSLGGQGGETQYFGPGTRLLVL.

This sequence joins TRBV29-1 and TRBJ1-2; no definite D call. The germline gives CDR1 SQVTM, CDR2 ANQGSEA. V was cut by 1 base and J by 7 bases, with 10 bases left in between. The CDR3 runs to 12 residues. The CDR3 sequence is CSVEGTFGGYTF. CDR3 DNA: TGCAGCGTTGAAGGGACCTTTGGTGGCTACACCTTC.

This clonotype was counted a few times. The V gene is TRBV5-5, the J gene TRBJ1-1; 7 nucleotides line up with TRBD1. V lost 2 bases to trimming and J lost 1 base; unmatched junction nucleotides: 11. The CDR3 has 17 residues. Germline values: CDR1 SGHKS, CDR2 YYEKEE (reference sequence). The CDR3 DNA reads TGTGCCAGCAGCTTCTACTCAGGGGGGCAGGCGAACACTGAAGCTTTCTTT. This encodes CASSFYSGGQANTEAFF.